This T cell receptor (beta chain) came from a study of blood T cell repertoires in COVID-19 (dated by TCRdb to 2018 to 2021). Regarding the study in general: The collaborator samples originated in the United States, Italy and Spain and spanned the acute and convalescent phases of COVID-19. The repertoires were made available in a free public database intended to serve as a resource for research on the immune response to SARS-CoV-2. The samples were drawn from two sources: the first 160 participants of the ongoing ImmuneRACE study, and 1,000 to 1,500 subjects contributed by 6 global collaborators. Where available, HLA class I and class II types were taken from metadata supplied by the sample provider and were not determined by assay-based typing. The sample metadata nearly always contained a de-identified subject ID, COVID-19 status, age in years and sex. The material from the prospective study consisted of cDNA or gDNA derived from T cells, B-cell-depleted T cells, or PBMCs. Subjects who had been exposed to COVID-19, were actively infected with it, or had recovered from it provided the deeply sampled blood TCRbeta repertoires that made up the dataset. Study-level results and caveats: Clinical and demographic metadata were provided uncurated, with the amount varying by source and participant.

The immunoSEQ Assay, a bias-controlled multiplex PCR, was used to amplify TCRbeta CDR3 regions from genomic DNA. Concerning the study's data processing: Within the assay, amplification of reference gene primers was used to estimate how many nucleated cells each sample contained. To quantify the absolute abundance of each unique TCRbeta CDR3 rearrangement, sequence reads were collapsed and filtered. For each sample, productive Simpson clonality was calculated as the square root of Simpson's diversity index over productive rearrangements. In its TCRdb copy, this immuneACCESS table keeps in-frame sequences only and misses some clones. Where compared with another copy, unresolved V genes explain less than half of these, and the others have no known cause. The V and J calls and clone size are taken from that table; D and trimming were inferred from the DNA. Within this sample are about 200,000 clones, with just over 85% of them counted one time only. Around 4.5% of the sample is taken by the ten largest.

V loses 4 bases of germline sequence and J loses 5 bases, and the interval between the two ends is 16 bases. The germline V gene (reference sequence) provides CDR1 SGHNT and CDR2 YYREEE. The CDR3 numbers 15 residues from cysteine through phenylalanine. Left in the record is the CDR3 DNA by itself, 45 bases read in frame from the first base. Each collaborating institution followed its own protocols to collect whole blood in K2EDTA tubes. For TCRbeta analysis, collaborator samples were shipped as frozen whole blood, as isolated PBMCs, or as DNA extracted from either sample type. Regarding this clone: The antigen this receptor binds is unknown. The input lacks base qualities; no much larger clone sits a single base away.

This TCR was recovered from a middle-aged man with acute or convalescent COVID-19. Sequencing was performed on peripheral blood. The rearranged segments are TRBV5-4 and TRBJ2-1, with a tentative D gene TRBD1 over 6 matching bases. The DNA sequence follows: TGTGCCAGCAGCCCCCGCGCAGGGGCGGACAATGAGCAGTTCTTC. The resulting protein is CASSPRAGADNEQFF. The full variable domain, completed from the reference TRBV5-4 and TRBJ2-1 proteins outside the CDR3, reads ETGVTQSPTHLIKTRGQQVTLRCSSQSGHNTVSWYQQALGQGPQFIFQYYREEENGRGNFPPRFSGLQFPNYSSELNVNALELDDSALYLCASSPRAGADNEQFFGPGTRLTVL.